This entry describes one T cell receptor (beta chain). Its target is not known. A much larger clonotype is one base distant, so this may be a read error. The data belong to a study of blood T cells in healthy people across ages. Then a second PCR, running roughly 6 to 11 cycles, was carried out with a sample-barcoded 5' primer and a J-beta primer mix. TCRdb reprocessed the 5' RACE reads via MiXCR and lists one record per CDR3 protein. The data hold about 800,000 distinct CDR3 sequences, with 46% observed a single time. Notes on the study in general: Unknown donor CMV status possibly confounded expanded clonotype changes.

CDR1 is LGHDT, CDR2 YNNKEL, per germline (reference sequence). V lost 4 bases to trimming and J lost 6 bases, with 15 bases between them. The length of the CDR3 is 14 residues. Samples had at least 6.5 million PBMCs isolated from them. This sequence originates from a man aged 80 or over in good health. The specimen sequenced was blood. The chain joins TRBV3-1 to TRBJ1-1; D is ambiguous. The CDR3 DNA sequence: TGTGCCAGCAGCCCAACGCGTTATAACGCTGAAGCTTTCTTT. This gives the protein CASSPTRYNAEAFF.